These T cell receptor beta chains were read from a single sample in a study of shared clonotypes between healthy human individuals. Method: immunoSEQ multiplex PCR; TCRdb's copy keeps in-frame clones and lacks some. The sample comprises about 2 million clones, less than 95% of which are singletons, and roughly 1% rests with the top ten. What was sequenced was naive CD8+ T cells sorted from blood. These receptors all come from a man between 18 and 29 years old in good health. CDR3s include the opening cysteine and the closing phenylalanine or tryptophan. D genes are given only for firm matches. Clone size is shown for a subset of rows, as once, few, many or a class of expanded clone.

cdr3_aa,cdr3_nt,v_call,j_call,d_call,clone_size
CASTSGGWETQYF,TGTGCCAGCACTAGCGGGGGTTGGGAGACCCAGTACTTC,TRBV28,TRBJ2-5,TRBD2,NA
CASSLPRTALDATNEKLFF,TGTGCCAGCAGCTTACCTAGGACAGCCCTAGATGCAACTAATGAAAAACTGTTTTTT,TRBV7-8,TRBJ1-4,NA,NA
CAWGVLKEAFF,TGTGCCTGGGGTGTACTTAAAGAAGCTTTCTTT,TRBV30,TRBJ1-1,NA,once
CASSNDVDGYTF,TGTGCCAGCAGCAACGACGTCGATGGCTACACCTTC,TRBV11-2,TRBJ1-2,NA,NA
CASSVEGATGELFF,TGTGCCAGCAGCGTCGAAGGAGCCACCGGGGAGCTGTTTTTT,TRBV9,TRBJ2-2,NA,NA
CASSLGPTSYNEQFF,TGTGCCAGCAGCCTGGGACCGACGTCCTACAATGAGCAGTTCTTC,TRBV5-6,TRBJ2-1,NA,NA
CASSLATGPDTQYF,TGTGCCAGCAGCTTAGCGACAGGGCCAGATACGCAGTATTTT,TRBV11-2,TRBJ2-3,TRBD1,NA
CAWSLSAYNEQFF,TGTGCCTGGAGCCTCTCAGCTTACAATGAGCAGTTCTTC,TRBV30,TRBJ2-1,NA,NA
CARSDQGPEGSPLHF,TGTGCCAGATCGGACCAGGGGCCGGAGGGATCACCCCTCCACTTT,TRBV2,TRBJ1-6,NA,few
CASSESALYNEQFF,TGCGCCAGCAGTGAGTCGGCCCTCTACAATGAGCAGTTCTTC,TRBV10-2,TRBJ2-1,NA,NA
CSARGVAEQYF,TGCAGTGCTAGGGGGGTAGCCGAGCAGTACTTC,TRBV20-1,TRBJ2-7,NA,NA
CATEGARTDTQYF,TGTGCCACCGAGGGGGCTCGCACAGATACGCAGTATTTT,TRBV7-9,TRBJ2-3,TRBD1,NA
CASSFASGSSYEQYF,TGTGCCAGCAGCTTCGCCAGCGGGAGCTCCTACGAGCAGTACTTC,TRBV11-2,TRBJ2-7,TRBD2,NA
CASSPGTVDTGELFF,TGTGCCAGCAGTCCCGGGACTGTGGATACCGGGGAGCTGTTTTTT,TRBV28,TRBJ2-2,NA,NA